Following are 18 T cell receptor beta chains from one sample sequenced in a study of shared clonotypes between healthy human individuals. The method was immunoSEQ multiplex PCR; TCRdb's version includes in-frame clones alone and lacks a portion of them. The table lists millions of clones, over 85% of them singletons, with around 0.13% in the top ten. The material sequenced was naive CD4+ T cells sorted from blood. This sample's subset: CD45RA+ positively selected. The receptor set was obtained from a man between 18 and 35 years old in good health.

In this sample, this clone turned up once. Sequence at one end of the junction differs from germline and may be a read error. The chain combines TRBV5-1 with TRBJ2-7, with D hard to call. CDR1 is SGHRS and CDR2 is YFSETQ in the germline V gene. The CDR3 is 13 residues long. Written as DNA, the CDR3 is TGCGCCAGCAGCTCACCCGGAAGCTACGTGCAGTACTTC. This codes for CASSSPGSYVQYF. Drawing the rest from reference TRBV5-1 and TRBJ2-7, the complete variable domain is KAGVTQTPRYLIKTRGQQVTLSCSPISGHRSVSWYQQTPGQGLQFLFEYFSETQRNKGNFPGRFSGRQFSNSRSEMNVSTLELGDSALYLCASSSPGSYVQYFGPGTRLTVT.

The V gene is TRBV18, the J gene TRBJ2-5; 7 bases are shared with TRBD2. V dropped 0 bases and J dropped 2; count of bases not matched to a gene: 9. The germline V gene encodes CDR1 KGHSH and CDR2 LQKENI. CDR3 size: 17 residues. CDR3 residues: CASSPPKVRGEQETQYF. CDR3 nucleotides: TGTGCCAGCTCACCACCCAAAGTTCGGGGGGAGCAAGAGACCCAGTACTTC. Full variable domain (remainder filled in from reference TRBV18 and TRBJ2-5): NAGVMQNPRHLVRRRGQEARLRCSPMKGHSHVYWYRQLPEEGLKFMVYLQKENIIDESGMPKERFSAEFPKEGPSILRIQQVVRGDSAAYFCASSPPKVRGEQETQYFGPGTRLLVL.

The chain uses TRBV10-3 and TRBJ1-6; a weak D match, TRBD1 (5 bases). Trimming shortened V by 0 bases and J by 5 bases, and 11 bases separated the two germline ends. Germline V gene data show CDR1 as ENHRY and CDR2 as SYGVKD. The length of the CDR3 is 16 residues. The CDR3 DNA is TGTGCCATCAGTGAGTCGGGAGGGGAAAATAATTCACCCCTCCACTTT. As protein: CAISESGGENNSPLHF.

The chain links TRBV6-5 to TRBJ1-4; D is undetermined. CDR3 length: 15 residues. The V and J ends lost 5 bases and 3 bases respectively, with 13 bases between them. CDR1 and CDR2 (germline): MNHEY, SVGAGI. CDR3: CASSPTGSANEKLFF. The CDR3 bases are TGTGCCAGCAGTCCAACGGGCTCGGCTAATGAAAAACTGTTTTTT.

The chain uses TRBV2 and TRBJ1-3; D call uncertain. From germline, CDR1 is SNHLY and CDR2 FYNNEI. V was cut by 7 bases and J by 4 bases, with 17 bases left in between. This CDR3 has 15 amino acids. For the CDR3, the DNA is TGTGCCAGCATCCCAGATTTATTCGTGGGAAACACCATATATTTT. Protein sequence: CASIPDLFVGNTIYF.

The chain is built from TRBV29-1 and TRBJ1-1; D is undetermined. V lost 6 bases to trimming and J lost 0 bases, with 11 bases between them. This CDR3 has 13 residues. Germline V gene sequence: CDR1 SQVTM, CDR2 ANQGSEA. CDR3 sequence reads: CSVSWGMNTEAFF. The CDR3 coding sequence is TGCAGCGTGAGCTGGGGTATGAACACTGAAGCTTTCTTT. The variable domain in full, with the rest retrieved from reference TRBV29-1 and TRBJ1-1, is SAVISQKPSRDICQRGTSLTIQCQVDSQVTMMFWYRQQPGQSLTLIATANQGSEATYESGFVIDKFPISRPNLTFSTLTVSNMSPEDSSIYLCSVSWGMNTEAFFGQGTRLTVV.

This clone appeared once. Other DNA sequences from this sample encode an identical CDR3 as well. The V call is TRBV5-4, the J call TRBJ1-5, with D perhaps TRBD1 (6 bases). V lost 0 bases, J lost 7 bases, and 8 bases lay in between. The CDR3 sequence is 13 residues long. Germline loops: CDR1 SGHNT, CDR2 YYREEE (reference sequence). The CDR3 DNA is TGTGCCAGCAGCTTGGACAGGGACCAGCCCCAGCATTTT. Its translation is CASSLDRDQPQHF.

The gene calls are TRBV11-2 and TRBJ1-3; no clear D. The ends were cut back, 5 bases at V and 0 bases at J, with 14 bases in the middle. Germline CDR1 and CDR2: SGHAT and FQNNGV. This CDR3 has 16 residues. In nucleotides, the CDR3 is TGTGCCAGCAGCCCCCGGGGTGGGTTCTCTGGAAACACCATATATTTT. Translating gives CASSPRGGFSGNTIYF.

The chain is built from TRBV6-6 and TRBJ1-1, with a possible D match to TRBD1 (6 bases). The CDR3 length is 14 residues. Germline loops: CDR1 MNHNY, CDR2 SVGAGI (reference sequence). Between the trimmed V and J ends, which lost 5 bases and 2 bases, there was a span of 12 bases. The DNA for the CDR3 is TGTGCCAGCAGTAACAGGGAGAGCAACACTGAAGCTTTCTTT. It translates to CASSNRESNTEAFF.

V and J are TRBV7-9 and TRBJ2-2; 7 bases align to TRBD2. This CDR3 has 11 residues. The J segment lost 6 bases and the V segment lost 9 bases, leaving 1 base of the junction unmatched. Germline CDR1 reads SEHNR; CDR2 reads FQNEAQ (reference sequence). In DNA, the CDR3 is TGTGCCAGTGCGGGGGCCGGGGAGCTGTTTTTT. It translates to CASAGAGELFF.

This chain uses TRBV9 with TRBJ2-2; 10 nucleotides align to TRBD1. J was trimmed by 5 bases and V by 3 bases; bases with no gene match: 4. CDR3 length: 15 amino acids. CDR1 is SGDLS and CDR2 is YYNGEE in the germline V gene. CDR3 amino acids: CASSGRTGGTGELFF. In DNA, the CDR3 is TGTGCCAGCAGCGGTCGGACAGGGGGGACCGGGGAGCTGTTTTTT.

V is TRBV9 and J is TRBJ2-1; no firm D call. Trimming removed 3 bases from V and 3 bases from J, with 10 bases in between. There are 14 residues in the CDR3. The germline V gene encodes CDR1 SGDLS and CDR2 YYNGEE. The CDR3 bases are TGTGCCAGCAGCGGATCGGACCGCTACAATGAGCAGTTCTTC. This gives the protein CASSGSDRYNEQFF.

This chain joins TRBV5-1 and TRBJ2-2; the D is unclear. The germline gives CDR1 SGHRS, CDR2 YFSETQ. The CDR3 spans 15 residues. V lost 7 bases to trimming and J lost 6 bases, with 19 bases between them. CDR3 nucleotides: TGCGCCAGCGGGGTTGCGAGTCCCGAAGCCGGGGAGCTGTTTTTT. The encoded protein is CASGVASPEAGELFF.

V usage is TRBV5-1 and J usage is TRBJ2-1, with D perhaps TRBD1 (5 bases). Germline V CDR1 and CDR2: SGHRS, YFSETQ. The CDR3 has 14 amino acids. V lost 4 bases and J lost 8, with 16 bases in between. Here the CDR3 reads CASSAMDTRHEQFF. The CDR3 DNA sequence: TGCGCCAGCAGCGCGATGGACACTCGTCATGAGCAGTTCTTC.

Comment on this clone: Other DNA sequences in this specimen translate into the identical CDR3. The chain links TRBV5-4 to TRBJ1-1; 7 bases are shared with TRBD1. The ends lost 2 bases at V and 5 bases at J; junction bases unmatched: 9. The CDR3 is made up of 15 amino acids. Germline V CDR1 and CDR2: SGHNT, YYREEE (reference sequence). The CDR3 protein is CASSLGDRDGTEAFF. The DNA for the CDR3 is TGTGCCAGCAGCTTAGGGGACAGAGACGGGACTGAAGCTTTCTTT.

Here the CDR3 DNA reads TGTGCCAGCAGTAGACCACCCAACAACTACGAGCAGTACTTC. This translates into CASSRPPNNYEQYF. V gene TRBV28 combines with J gene TRBJ2-7; D is uncertain. V was clipped by 5 bases and J by 3 bases, with 14 bases between them. The V gene's germline CDR1 is MDHEN and CDR2 SYDVKM. This CDR3 has 14 amino acids.

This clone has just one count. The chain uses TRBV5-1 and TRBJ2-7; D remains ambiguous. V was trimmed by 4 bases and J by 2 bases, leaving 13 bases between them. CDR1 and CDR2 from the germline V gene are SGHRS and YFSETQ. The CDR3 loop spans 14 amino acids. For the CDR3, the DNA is TGCGCCAGCAGCGGCGGTGGCAATGCCTACGAGCAGTACTTC. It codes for CASSGGGNAYEQYF.

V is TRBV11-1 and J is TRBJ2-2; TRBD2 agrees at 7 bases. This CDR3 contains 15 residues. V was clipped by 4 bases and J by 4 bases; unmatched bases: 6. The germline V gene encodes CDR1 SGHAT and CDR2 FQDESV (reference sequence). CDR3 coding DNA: TGTGCCAGCAGCTCGGTCCGGGGGGTCACCGGGGAGCTGTTTTTT. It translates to CASSSVRGVTGELFF.